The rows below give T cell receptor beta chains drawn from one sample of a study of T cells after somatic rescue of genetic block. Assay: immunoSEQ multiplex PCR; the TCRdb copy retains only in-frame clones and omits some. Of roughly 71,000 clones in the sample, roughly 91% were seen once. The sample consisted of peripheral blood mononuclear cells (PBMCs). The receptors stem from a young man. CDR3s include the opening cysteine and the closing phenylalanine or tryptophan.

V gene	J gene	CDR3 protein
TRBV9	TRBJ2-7	CASSVVATGVGEQYF
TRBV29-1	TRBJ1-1	CSVALGEGTEAFF
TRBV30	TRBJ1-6	CAWSAVQGGSPLHF
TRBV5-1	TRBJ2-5	CASSGGGRETQYF
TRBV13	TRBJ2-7	CASSLSGASYEQYF
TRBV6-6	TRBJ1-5	CASGGGNNQPQHF
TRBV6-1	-	CASTQSLSSYEQYF
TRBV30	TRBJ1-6	CAFWTGGTYSPLHF
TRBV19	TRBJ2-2	CAATRGWNTGELFF
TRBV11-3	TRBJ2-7	CASSSEWTGGSEEQYF
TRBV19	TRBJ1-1	CASSIPGAYTEAFF
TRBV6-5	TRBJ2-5	CASTNPQDRKETQYF
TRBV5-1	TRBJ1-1	CASSLVGGGTEAFF
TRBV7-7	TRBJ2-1	CASSLNDRGRRYNEQFF
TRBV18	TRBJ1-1	CASSLLNTEAFF
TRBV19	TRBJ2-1	CASSMGGSNEQFF
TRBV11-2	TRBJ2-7	CASSRGLVTYEQYF
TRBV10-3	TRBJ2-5	CAISESQEETQYF
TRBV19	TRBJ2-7	CASSTRQGPTYEQYF
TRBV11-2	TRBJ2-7	CASSLEGWRGPYEQYF
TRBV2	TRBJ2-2	CASMKGGELFF
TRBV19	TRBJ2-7	CASSRPGQAYEQYF
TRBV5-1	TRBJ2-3	CASSLAASVADTQYF
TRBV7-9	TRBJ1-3	CASSEAGGHRSGNTIYF
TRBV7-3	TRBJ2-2	CASSLTAGGTRGTGELFF
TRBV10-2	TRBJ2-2	CASSENRPGELFF
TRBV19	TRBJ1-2	CASRTARLGGYTF
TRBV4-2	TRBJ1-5	CASSQDLGGGGGNQPQHF
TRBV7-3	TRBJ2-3	CASSPRGAAADTQYF
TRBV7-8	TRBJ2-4	CASSGGQFKNIQYF
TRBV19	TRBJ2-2	CASSIDRDRVLAGELFF
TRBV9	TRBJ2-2	CASSVSTGSGELFF
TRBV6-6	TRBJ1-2	CASSRPGQGSYGYTF
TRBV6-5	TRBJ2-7	CASSYSSLGTYEQYF
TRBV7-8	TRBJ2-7	CASSLAGAREQYF
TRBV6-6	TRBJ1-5	CASSTKIPGGNQPQHF
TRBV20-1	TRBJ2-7	CSGSITYEQYF
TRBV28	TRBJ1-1	CASSFGHRVNTEAFF
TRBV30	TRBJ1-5	CAWRDDSNQPQHF
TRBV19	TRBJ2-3	CASSIGGIRTDTQYF
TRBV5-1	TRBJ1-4	CASSFQGEGSEKLFF
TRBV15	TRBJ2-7	CATSSLGYEQYF
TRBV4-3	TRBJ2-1	CASSQDRGRIYEQFF